This T cell receptor beta chain was profiled in a study of blood T cell repertoires in COVID-19. Study information: Sites in the United States, Italy and Spain provided acute and convalescent COVID-19 samples. In each case, the material was cDNA or gDNA derived from T cells, B-cell-depleted T cells, or PBMCs.

Authors' processing steps: Amplifying reference gene primers gave estimates of nucleated cell counts. The data were produced by immunoSEQ multiplex PCR, yet TCRdb's version contains in-frame clones alone and is incomplete. The V and J calls and the clone size are those of that table, but D and trimming were determined from the DNA. The sample lists 100,000 to 150,000 clones, about 85% occurring once. Trimming took off 4 bases at V and 4 bases at J, with 11 bases between the two ends. This CDR3 contains 13 residues. In germline, CDR1 is SQVTM, CDR2 ANQGSEA. Sequenced sample: peripheral blood. This sequence was found in a woman older than 75 with COVID-19, enrolled during active disease. This chain joins TRBV29-1 and TRBJ1-5, with a tentative D call TRBD1 (6 bases). Here the CDR3 reads CSVGGQGNQPQHF. DNA of the CDR3: TGCAGCGTTGGGGGACAAGGAAATCAGCCCCAGCATTTT.